A single sample is the source of the 20 T cell receptor beta chains below, sequenced in a study of control samples from healthy donors and cancer patients. Only in-frame clones appear in the TCRdb table, and some are missing; sequencing was by immunoSEQ multiplex PCR. In the table there are approximately 50,000 clones, around 87% of which are singletons. Sequenced input: PBMCs. These receptors were obtained from an older woman with lung cancer.

The rearrangement joins TRBV5-1 to TRBJ1-2; TRBD1 aligns across 7 bases. The CDR3 length is 15 residues. Trimming removed 0 bases from V and 6 bases from J; junction bases left unmatched: 8. Germline assignment: CDR1 SGHRS and CDR2 YFSETQ. This chain's CDR3 is CASSLVPIQGDGYTF. CDR3 bases: TGCGCCAGCAGCTTGGTGCCGATTCAGGGGGATGGCTACACCTTC.

This clone is a singleton in its sample. The CDR3 sequence: CASSRDRGSHEQFF. The CDR3 DNA is TGTGCCAGCAGCCGGGACAGGGGATCTCATGAGCAGTTCTTC. The rearrangement joins TRBV5-4 to TRBJ2-1, with TRBD1 identical over 10 bases. The trim removed 4 bases at V and 8 bases at J, leaving 6 bases unmatched. The CDR3 is 14 residues long. The germline gives CDR1 SGHNT, CDR2 YYREEE (reference sequence).

The chain is built from TRBV7-3 and TRBJ2-2; TRBD1 matches 7 bases. Germline lookup yields CDR1 SGHTA and CDR2 FQGTGA. V lost 5 bases to trimming and J lost 4 bases; unmatched junction nucleotides: 10. This CDR3 has 16 amino acids. Here the CDR3 reads CASSPQGQGSTGELFF. The CDR3 DNA is TGTGCCAGCAGCCCACAGGGGCAGGGTAGCACCGGGGAGCTGTTTTTT.

This chain's CDR3 is CATGTSGPDTQYF. The CDR3 DNA follows: TGTGCCACCGGGACTAGCGGACCAGATACGCAGTATTTT. The chain couples TRBV24-1 to TRBJ2-3, with 11 bases matching TRBD2. CDR1 KGHDR and CDR2 SFDVKD come from the germline V gene. Trimming cost V 9 bases and J 4 bases; bases outside gene matches: 2. The CDR3 extends over 13 amino acids.

This chain connects TRBV24-1 to TRBJ2-5; D is unresolved. The CDR3 has 15 residues. Germline lookup yields CDR1 KGHDR and CDR2 SFDVKD. Trimming stripped 4 bases from V and 2 bases from J, with 13 bases between. CDR3 coding DNA: TGTGCCACCAGTGAGGGCTCGTCGATACAAGAGACCCAGTACTTC. Protein: CATSEGSSIQETQYF.

This rearrangement joins TRBV5-5 to TRBJ1-1; weak D call: TRBD1 (6 bases). CDR3 length: 15 residues. The germline V and J ends were trimmed by 3 bases and 1 base, with 13 bases remaining between them. CDR1 and CDR2 from the germline V gene are SGHKS and YYEKEE (reference sequence). CDR3 bases: TGTGCCAGCAGCTCAGTTCCGACAGGGAACACTGAAGCTTTCTTT. Amino acid sequence: CASSSVPTGNTEAFF.

In this sample, this clone turned up a few times. V and J are TRBV27 and TRBJ1-3; maybe TRBD1 (5 bases). This CDR3 has 16 residues. Germline CDR1 reads MNHEY; CDR2 reads SMNVEV (reference sequence). Trimming took off 3 bases at V and 0 bases at J, with 12 bases between the two ends. CDR3 DNA sequence: TGTGCCAGCAGTTTGCGCGGGGGATACTCTGGAAACACCATATATTTT. It specifies CASSLRGGYSGNTIYF.

The chain employs TRBV13 and TRBJ1-1; D ambiguous. The germline V gene has CDR1 PRHDT and CDR2 FYEKMQ (reference sequence). The V end lost 6 bases, the J end lost 9 bases, and 20 bases lay between the germline ends. The CDR3 contains 14 residues. CDR3 sequence: CASRDPKESLQAFF. The CDR3 nucleotides read TGTGCCAGCAGGGACCCAAAAGAGTCACTCCAAGCTTTCTTT.

This chain connects TRBV7-8 to TRBJ2-1; D tentatively fits TRBD1 or TRBD2 (12 bases each). CDR1 and CDR2 (germline): SGHVS, FQNEAQ. The CDR3 contains 22 residues. Trimming cost V 5 bases and J 0 bases, with 32 bases left between them. The CDR3 loop is CASSPRDRGLTSGRSSYNEQFF. The CDR3 DNA sequence: TGTGCCAGCAGCCCGCGGGACAGGGGGCTGACTAGCGGGAGAAGCTCCTACAATGAGCAGTTCTTC.

The chain uses TRBV7-9 and TRBJ1-6; 8 nucleotides line up with TRBD1. Germline V gives CDR1 SEHNR, CDR2 FQNEAQ (reference sequence). V lost 3 bases to trimming and J lost 7 bases; unmatched junction nucleotides: 2. The CDR3 consists of 14 residues. The CDR3 loop is CASSLDRANSPLHF. The CDR3 DNA follows: TGTGCCAGCAGCTTGGACAGGGCAAATTCACCCCTCCACTTT.

V gene TRBV6-4 combines with J gene TRBJ1-1; 7 bases are a match to TRBD1. There are 17 residues in the CDR3. Germline CDR1 reads MRHNA; CDR2 reads SNTAGT. V was pared by 7 bases and J by 3 bases, with 17 bases of the junction left unmatched. CDR3 sequence reads: CASTQDRDYRVYTEAFF. The CDR3 region has the DNA TGTGCCAGCACCCAAGACAGGGACTACCGTGTGTACACTGAAGCTTTCTTT.

This chain joins TRBV2 and TRBJ2-4, with no clear D. This CDR3 comprises 12 residues. Deletions cut 0 bases from V and 6 bases from J, with 3 bases between. Per germline, CDR1 SNHLY and CDR2 FYNNEI. As DNA, the CDR3 is TGTGCCAGCAGTGAAGCTAGAAACATTCAGTACTTC. Protein product: CASSEARNIQYF.

This rearrangement joins TRBV5-1 to TRBJ1-6; 7 bases align to TRBD1. V lost 3 bases and J lost 7; bases outside the gene matches: 4. This CDR3 contains 14 residues. CDR1 is SGHRS and CDR2 is YFSETQ in the germline V gene. The CDR3 DNA is TGCGCCAGCAGCTCGGGGACAGCGAATTCACCCCTCCACTTT. Encoded protein: CASSSGTANSPLHF.

This clone was seen a handful of times. J is TRBJ1-4 and V is TRBV5-4, with TRBD1 matching 7 bases. The V gene end was trimmed by 4 bases and the J gene end by 6 bases; junction bases not matched to a gene: 6. Germline CDR1 is SGHNT and CDR2 is YYREEE (reference sequence). The CDR3 is 14 amino acids. DNA of the CDR3: TGTGCCAGCAGCGGGGACAGTCAACATGAAAAACTGTTTTTT. Amino acids: CASSGDSQHEKLFF.

The chain employs TRBV10-3 and TRBJ2-5; TRBD1 is a possible D gene (6 bases). V was clipped by 8 bases and J by 5 bases, with 18 bases between them. Germline V gene data show CDR1 as ENHRY and CDR2 as SYGVKD. This CDR3 comprises 14 residues. The CDR3 DNA sequence: TGTGCCATCTCCGGGACACCCGGCGGGGAGACCCAGTACTTC. Translation: CAISGTPGGETQYF.

CDR3 sequence (DNA): TGCAGTGCTAGTCGGGTTGGCGAGCAGTACTTC. Translated: CSASRVGEQYF. V gene TRBV20-1 combines with J gene TRBJ2-7; D remains ambiguous. Trimming cost V 3 bases and J 6 bases, with 9 bases left between them. Germline assignment: CDR1 DFQATT and CDR2 SNEGSKA (reference sequence). This CDR3 region has 11 residues.

The V gene is TRBV27, the J gene TRBJ1-2, with 8 bases matching TRBD1. CDR1 MNHEY and CDR2 SMNVEV come from the germline V gene (reference sequence). V lost 6 bases and J lost 0; bases outside the gene matches: 3. This CDR3 spans 14 amino acids. CDR3 region: CASSRTGPNYGYTF. The CDR3 nucleotides are TGTGCCAGCAGCCGGACAGGGCCTAACTATGGCTACACCTTC.

This clone was seen a single time. The V gene is TRBV12-3 or TRBV12-4, the J gene TRBJ1-1; D is ambiguous. The CDR3 loop spans 13 amino acids. Trimming left V 6 bases short and J 1 base short, with 9 bases between. The CDR3 nucleotides read TGTGCCAGCAGCCCAAACAAGAACACTGAAGCTTTCTTT. This sequence encodes CASSPNKNTEAFF.

The rearrangement joins TRBV7-9 to TRBJ2-3, with D unclear. The CDR3 spans 16 residues. The ends were cut back, 5 bases at V and 3 bases at J, with 18 bases in the middle. Per the germline V gene, CDR1 is SEHNR and CDR2 is FQNEAQ (reference sequence). CDR3 coding DNA: TGTGCCAGCAGCGAAGCCACGTCCGCGCTGACAGATACGCAGTATTTT. This sequence encodes CASSEATSALTDTQYF.

This chain links TRBV29-1 with TRBJ1-1; D is unresolved. Trimming removed 1 base from V and 0 bases from J, with 6 bases in between. Germline lookup yields CDR1 SQVTM and CDR2 ANQGSEA. This CDR3 is built from 13 residues. CDR3 in DNA: TGCAGCGTTGAAGGAGGGCTGAACACTGAAGCTTTCTTT. Translated, it gives CSVEGGLNTEAFF.